Listed here is a single T cell receptor beta chain. There is no known antigen for this receptor. Per-nucleotide qualities are absent, and no much larger clonotype sits a single base away. Genomic DNA served as template for TCR beta VDJ combination and CDR3 sequence profiling. An Illumina HiSeq 2000 was the platform used for TCR repertoire sequencing. The study's own analysis went as follows. TRBV/TRBJ rearrangement plots, CDR3 size and DJ length profiles, and Simpson's diversity index were used to evaluate the repertoires. Whichever DNA sequence was most abundant in the deep sequencing data was defined as the immunodominant clone. CDR3 amino acid sequences were checked for sharing across subjects and were also compared against the VDJdb database and published repertoires. The public reads were reanalyzed by TCRdb: fastp trimming at Q25, MiXCR alignment, in-frame beta chains only. Rows with one shared CDR3 protein collapse into an entry with the most common genes and DNA. TCRdb's processing, not the authors' own work, is the source of the V and J calls. This sample has about 160,000 distinct CDR3 sequences in its table, and approximately 40% of those were observed once. The top ten hold 1.1% of the sample.

These data are taken from a study of CD8+CD57+ T cells in acquired aplastic anemia listed by TCRdb under 2018. For context, the study as a whole: DNA extracted from sorted CD4+ and CD8+ cells had a mean of about 3.2 ug, with a range of roughly 0.18 to 27.4 ug. For healthy donor samples, the average read count was approximately 10 million for CD4+ cells and 11 million to 13 million for CD8+ cells.

Results the study describes overall, beyond this receptor: No significant difference in CD8+ Simpson's diversity was found between patients and healthy controls (P=0.060). Some 30 CD8+ CDR3 sequences were shared between patients and controls but appeared highly expressed in patients and within their immunodominant clones.

TCR repertoires of sorted CD4+ and CD8+ blood T cells from severe aplastic anemia patients and healthy subjects were deep-sequenced in the study. Ficoll-Paque density gradient centrifugation was used to isolate peripheral blood mononuclear cells. Before DNA was extracted, CD4+ and CD8+ T cells were sorted using either FACS or magnetic beads. CDR3 length: 13 amino acids, cysteine to phenylalanine. The sequence is cut down to CDR3 DNA, 39 bases in frame from base 1. The germline V gene yields SGHTA for CDR1 and FQGTGA for CDR2. Material for sequencing was sorted CD4+, CD8+, or CD8+CD57+ T cells (not recorded which) from PBMCs. This chain is built from TRBV7-3 and TRBJ2-3; no D segment can be confidently identified. The tail of the sequence fits TRBJ1-5 better, so the J call may be wrong. The sequence derives from a human donor in good health. The bases read TGTGCCAGCAGCTTGGGTACCACAGATACGCAGCATTTT. This is translated as CASSLGTTDTQHF.